This entry describes one T cell receptor beta chain. The data are from a study of response to subunit inactivated influenza vaccine. TCRdb called the RT-PCR reads again in MiXCR, with one record for every CDR3 protein. The sample carries roughly 700,000 distinct CDR3 sequences, roughly 14% recorded once. V was trimmed by 0 bases and J by 7 bases, leaving 14 bases between them. Per the germline V gene, CDR1 is SGHAT and CDR2 is FQNNGV. The CDR3 spans 15 residues. The sequence was obtained from a man aged 45-65 years who received an inactivated influenza vaccine. Specimen: PBMCs from blood, collected less than 15 days before vaccination. The gene calls are TRBV11-2 and TRBJ2-3, with D perhaps assigned TRBD1 or TRBD2 (5 bases each). The CDR3 DNA reads as TGTGCCAGCAGCTTAGAAGGGGAGCGTCGTCATACGCAGTATTTT. Protein sequence: CASSLEGERRHTQYF.